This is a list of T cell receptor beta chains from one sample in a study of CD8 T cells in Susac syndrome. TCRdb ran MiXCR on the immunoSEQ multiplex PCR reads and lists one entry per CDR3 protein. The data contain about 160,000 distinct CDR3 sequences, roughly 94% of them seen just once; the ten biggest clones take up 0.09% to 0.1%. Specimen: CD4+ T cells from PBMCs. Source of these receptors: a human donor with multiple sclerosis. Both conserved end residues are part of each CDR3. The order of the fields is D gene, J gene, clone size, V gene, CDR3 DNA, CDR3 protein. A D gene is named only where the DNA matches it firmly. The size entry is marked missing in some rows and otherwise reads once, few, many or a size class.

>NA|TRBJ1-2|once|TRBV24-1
TGTGCCACCAGTGATTTAGTTTGGGTCCCACCAAGGAGTGGCTACACCTTC
CATSDLVWVPPRSGYTF
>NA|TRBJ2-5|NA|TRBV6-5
TGTGCCAGCAGCCCTCTGAGCGGGCGGGAGACCCAGTACTTC
CASSPLSGRETQYF
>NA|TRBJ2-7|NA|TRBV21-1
TGTGCCAGCAGCAAAGAGGGGCGGGAAGATGGCGAGCAGTACTTC
CASSKEGREDGEQYF
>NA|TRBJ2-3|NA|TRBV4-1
TGCGCCAGCAGCCTTTACGTGCCCGGGGGCACAGATACGCAGTATTTT
CASSLYVPGGTDTQYF
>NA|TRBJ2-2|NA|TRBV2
TGTGCCAGCAGAATCCAGGGAGAGTTTTCCGGGGAGCTGTTTTTT
CASRIQGEFSGELFF
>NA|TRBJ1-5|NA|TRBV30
TGTGCCTGGAGCGCCGGGGGTCAGCCCCAGCATTTT
CAWSAGGQPQHF
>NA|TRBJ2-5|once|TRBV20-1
TGCAGTGCTAGAAATCTGAGGACAGTCCAGACCCAGTACTTC
CSARNLRTVQTQYF
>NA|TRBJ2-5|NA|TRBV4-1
TGCGCCAGCAGCCAATCCCAGCGCGGCGAGACCCAGTACTTC
CASSQSQRGETQYF
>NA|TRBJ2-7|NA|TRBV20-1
TGCAGTGCTACCAGACTAGTTTCCTACGAGCAGTACTTC
CSATRLVSYEQYF
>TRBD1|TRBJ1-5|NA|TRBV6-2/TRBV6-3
TGTGCCAGCAGCCTCACAGGACAGGGGAACAATCAGCCCCAGCATTTT
CASSLTGQGNNQPQHF
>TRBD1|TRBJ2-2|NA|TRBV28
TGTGCCAGCAGTTTCCTAATCCCTCCGGGACAGGGGGCCCAAGGGGTCACCGGGGAGCTGTTTTTT
CASSFLIPPGQGAQGVTGELFF
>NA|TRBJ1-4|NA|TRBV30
TGTGCCTGGAGTGTATTTGGCTCCGGGGGGGGAAGCGAAAAACTGTTTTTT
CAWSVFGSGGGSEKLFF
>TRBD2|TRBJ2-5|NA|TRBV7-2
TGTGCCAGCAGCTTGGCGGGGGGCGGGAGTGGTCAAGAGACCCAGTACTTC
CASSLAGGGSGQETQYF
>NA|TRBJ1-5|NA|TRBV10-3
TGTGCCATCAGCGCCTCCAAACCCAGTGGGCCCCAGCATTTT
CAISASKPSGPQHF
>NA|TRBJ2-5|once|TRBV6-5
TGTGCCAGCAGTTACCCTCTCGGGGTTGGGAGTGGAAAGACCCAGTACTTC
CASSYPLGVGSGKTQYF
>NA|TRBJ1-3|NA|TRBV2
TGTGCCAGCAGTGATAGGCTCTCTGGAAACACCATATATTTT
CASSDRLSGNTIYF
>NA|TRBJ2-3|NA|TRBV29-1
TGCAGCGCCACCGCTCGGGACTTGAGGGGCGTAGATACGCAGTATTTT
CSATARDLRGVDTQYF
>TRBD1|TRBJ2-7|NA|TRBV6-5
TGTGCCAGCAGTCCCTACAGGGGCTCCTACGAGCAGTACTTC
CASSPYRGSYEQYF
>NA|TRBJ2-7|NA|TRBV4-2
TGTGCCAGCAGCCAAGAGCAGAGAAGCTCCTACGAGCAGTACTTC
CASSQEQRSSYEQYF
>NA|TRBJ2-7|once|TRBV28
TGTGCCAGCAGTTTAACTTCTGGCGAGCAGTACTTC
CASSLTSGEQYF
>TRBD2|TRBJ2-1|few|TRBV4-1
TGCGCCAGCAGCCAAGAGGCAGCGGGAGGGAATGAGCAGTTCTTC
CASSQEAAGGNEQFF
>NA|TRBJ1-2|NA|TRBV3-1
TGTGCCAGCAGCCAAGATTTCCTTCAGGGTAGCGGCTACACCTTC
CASSQDFLQGSGYTF
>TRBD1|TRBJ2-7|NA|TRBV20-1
TGCAGTGCTAGTCCTGGACAGGGAGTGTCCTACGAGCAGTACTTC
CSASPGQGVSYEQYF
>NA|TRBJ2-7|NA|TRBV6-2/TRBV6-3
TGTGCCAGCGTGGGGGCCTACGAGCAGTACTTC
CASVGAYEQYF
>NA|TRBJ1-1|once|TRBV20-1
TGCAGTGCGACCCAACCGGGACGGATGAACACTGAAGCTTTCTTT
CSATQPGRMNTEAFF
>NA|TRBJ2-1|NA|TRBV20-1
TGCAGTGCCCCGACTGAGGCCTACAATGAGCAGTTCTTC
CSAPTEAYNEQFF
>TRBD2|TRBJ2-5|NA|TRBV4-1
TGCGCCAGCAGCTATACTAGCGGCCAAGAGACCCAGTACTTC
CASSYTSGQETQYF
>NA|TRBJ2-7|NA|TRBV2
TGTGCCAGCTCATTCGACAGTGAGCAGTACTTC
CASSFDSEQYF
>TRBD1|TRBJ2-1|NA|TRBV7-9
TGTGCCAGCAGCCTGGGGACAGATCATTGGCAGTTCTTC
CASSLGTDHWQFF
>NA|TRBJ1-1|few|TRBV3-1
TGTGCCAGCAGCCAAGATCTGGGGGGCACTGAAGCTTTCTTT
CASSQDLGGTEAFF
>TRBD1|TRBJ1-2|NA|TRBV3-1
TGTGCCAGCAGCCAAGAGGACAGGGACCCTGGCTACACCTTC
CASSQEDRDPGYTF
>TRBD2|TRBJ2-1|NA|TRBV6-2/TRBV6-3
TGTGCCAGCAGTCCGGAGACTAGCGGGAGTTACAATGAGCAGTTCTTC
CASSPETSGSYNEQFF
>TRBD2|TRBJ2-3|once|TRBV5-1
TGCGCCAGCAAGGGGACTAGCGGGAACACAGATACGCAGTATTTT
CASKGTSGNTDTQYF
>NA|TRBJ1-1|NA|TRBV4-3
TGCGCCAGCAGCCAAGATTATGTGTGGTCCCGGGGAGCTTTCTTT
CASSQDYVWSRGAFF
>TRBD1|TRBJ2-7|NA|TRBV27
TGTGCCAGCAGTTTCAACCACAGGGGACCCGGCTCCTACGAGCAGTACTTC
CASSFNHRGPGSYEQYF
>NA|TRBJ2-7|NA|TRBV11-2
TGTGCCAGCAGCTCACCAGGGTCTTACGAGCAGTACTTC
CASSSPGSYEQYF
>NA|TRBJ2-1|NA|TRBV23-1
TGCGCCAGCTTGAATGAGCAGTTCTTC
CASLNEQFF
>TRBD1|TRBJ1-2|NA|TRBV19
TGTGCCAGTAGGACCGGGACAGCTAACTATGGCTACACCTTC
CASRTGTANYGYTF
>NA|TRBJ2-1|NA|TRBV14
TGTGCCAGCAGCCGGGACTCCTCTTTCCCCTACAATGAGCAGTTCTTC
CASSRDSSFPYNEQFF
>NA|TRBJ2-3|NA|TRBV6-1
TGTGCCAGCAGCCCAGGGACCACCCTAACCCCCACAGATACGCAGTATTTT
CASSPGTTLTPTDTQYF
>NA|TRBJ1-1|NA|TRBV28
TGTGCCAGCAGACCCCCGAACACTGAAGCTTTCTTT
CASRPPNTEAFF
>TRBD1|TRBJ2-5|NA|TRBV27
TGTGCCAGCAGATTTGCGTGGGACAGGGACCAAGAGACCCAGTACTTC
CASRFAWDRDQETQYF
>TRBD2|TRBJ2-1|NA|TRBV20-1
TGCAGTGCTACCGTGGGACTAGCGTACAATGAGCAGTTCTTC
CSATVGLAYNEQFF
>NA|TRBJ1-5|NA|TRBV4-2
TGTGCCAGCAGCCAAGATCTGGCAGGGAGTCAGCCCCAGCATTTT
CASSQDLAGSQPQHF
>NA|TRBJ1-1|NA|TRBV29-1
TGCAGCGTTGTCATGGGGGGGGAAGCTTTCTTT
CSVVMGGEAFF